Listed below are T cell receptor beta chains from one sample, sequenced in a study of glioma-infiltrating T cells. TCRdb re-called the multiplex PCR reads through MiXCR, storing one row per CDR3 protein. The data contain fewer than 250,000 distinct CDR3 sequences, roughly 32% of them seen just once; the ten biggest clones take up 20% to 25%. Material: glioma tissue, nonneoplastic brain tissue, or PBMCs (not recorded which). These receptors originate from a human donor with low-grade glioma or glioblastoma, undergoing nonglioma brain surgery, or in good health (not recorded which). The CDR3 runs from the conserved cysteine through the conserved F or W. The D gene is left open where the match is weak. Size values are once, few and many counts, or a class for expanded clones, and some rows have none.

TGCGCCAGCAGCCGTGCAGCGGGAGGACTGACAGATACGCAGTGTTTT	CASSRAAGGLTDTQCF	.	TRBV7-7	TRBJ2-3	TRBD2
TGTGCCAGTCTCCTCCCTGGGGCCAACGTCCTGACTTTC	CASLLPGANVLTF	many	TRBV6-2/TRBV6-3	TRBJ2-6	.
TGTGCCAGCAGTTTTGGGGGGGGCAATGAGCAGTTCTTC	CASSFGGGNEQFF	many	TRBV28	TRBJ2-1	TRBD2
TGTGCCAGTACCGGGTTAGCAGGGGGCGCCCCCGGGGAGCTGTTTTTT	CASTGLAGGAPGELFF	.	TRBV19	TRBJ2-2	TRBD1
TGTGCCAGCAGAGGACAGAGCCACTACGAGCAGTACTTC	CASRGQSHYEQYF	many	TRBV11-2	TRBJ2-7	.
TGCAGTGATCTGCCGGCGGTAGCGGGACCGAAAACCGGGGAGCTGTTTTTT	CSDLPAVAGPKTGELFF	.	TRBV20-1	TRBJ2-2	TRBD2
TGCAGTGCTGCAGGGATTTCAGAGACCCAGTACTTC	CSAAGISETQYF	many	TRBV20-1	TRBJ2-5	.
TGCAGTGCTAGCTGGGGTATATCGGAGACCCAGTACTTC	CSASWGISETQYF	many	TRBV20-1	TRBJ2-5	.
TGTGCCAGCAGCTTGACTAGCGGCTACAATGAGCAGTTCTTC	CASSLTSGYNEQFF	many	TRBV5-4	TRBJ2-1	TRBD2
TGCGCCAGCAGCGGAGCCGGGGAATATAATTCACCCCTCCACTTT	CASSGAGEYNSPLHF	.	TRBV5-1	TRBJ1-6	.
TGTGCCAGCAGTTCCTATACGGGAGGGCCCGGCACAGATACGCAGTATTTT	CASSSYTGGPGTDTQYF	.	TRBV12-3/TRBV12-4	TRBJ2-3	TRBD2
TGTGCCAGCAGAGATACAGGGTTCGGGGAGCAGTACTTC	CASRDTGFGEQYF	many	TRBV2	TRBJ2-7	.
TGCAGCGTCGACCTCACTAGCGGGCCTAGGGATGAGCAGTTCTTC	CSVDLTSGPRDEQFF	many	TRBV29-1	TRBJ2-1	TRBD2
TGCGCCAGCAGCTTATCCCCCACAGATACGCAGTATTTT	CASSLSPTDTQYF	.	TRBV5-1	TRBJ2-3	.
TGCAGTGCTAGAGATTCCAGGGGTTATAGCAATCAGCCCCAGCATTTT	CSARDSRGYSNQPQHF	many	TRBV20-1	TRBJ1-5	.
TGCGCCAGCAGCCAAGAGTGGGGAGGAGGCAATGAGCAGTTCTTC	CASSQEWGGGNEQFF	many	TRBV4-1	TRBJ2-1	.
TGTGCCAGCAGTTCCCGTTTGGTAAACGAGCAGTACTTC	CASSSRLVNEQYF	many	TRBV28	TRBJ2-7	.
TGTGCCAGCAGAGATACTAGCGGGAGCTACGAGCAGTACTTC	CASRDTSGSYEQYF	few	TRBV12-3/TRBV12-4	TRBJ2-7	TRBD2
TGCAGCGTTACCCCCGAAGGGGACCGACGAGACACCGGGGAGCTGTTTTTT	CSVTPEGDRRDTGELFF	.	TRBV29-1	TRBJ2-2	.
TGTGCCAGCAGCTTAGCTAGCGGAAGGTTCACAGATACGCAGTATTTT	CASSLASGRFTDTQYF	many	TRBV7-9	TRBJ2-3	.
TGTGCCAGCAGCCTGAAGGTAGCGGCTAGCACAGATACGCAGTATTTT	CASSLKVAASTDTQYF	few	TRBV5-4	TRBJ2-3	.
TGCAGTGCTCCCCACTTCGATACTGCTGAATCTTTCTTT	CSAPHFDTAESFF	.	TRBV20-1	TRBJ1-1	.
TGTGCCAGCAGCTTAGATCCGATCACGATAGCGGGAGGAGAGACCCAGTACTTC	CASSLDPITIAGGETQYF	.	TRBV7-9	TRBJ2-5	TRBD2
TGTGCCAGCATCCTAAGCGGGACCTCCTACAATGAGCAGTTCTTC	CASILSGTSYNEQFF	many	TRBV7-9	TRBJ2-1	TRBD2
TGCGCCAGCAGCCAAGACCGCGGGCAGGCCGAAGGGGGTGAAAAACTGTTTTTT	CASSQDRGQAEGGEKLFF	many	TRBV4-1	TRBJ1-4	.
TGTGCCATCAGTGAGTCGACCTACGAGCAGTACTTC	CAISESTYEQYF	many	TRBV10-3	TRBJ2-7	.
TGTGCCAGCAGTGTAGACAGGGGGCGCGAGCAGTACTTC	CASSVDRGREQYF	many	TRBV2	TRBJ2-7	TRBD1
TGTGCCAGCAGTTACTCCGGGGGGGGCGCTGAAGCTTTCTTT	CASSYSGGGAEAFF	.	TRBV6-5	TRBJ1-1	.
TGCAGCGTGGAGAAGTCCACTGAAGCTTTCTTT	CSVEKSTEAFF	many	TRBV29-1	TRBJ1-1	.
TGTGCCAGCAACTCCGGGACTTCAAGCTCCTACAATGAGCAGTTCTTC	CASNSGTSSSYNEQFF	few	TRBV4-2	TRBJ2-1	.
TGTGCCACACAAGGGGGTTCTTCACCCCTCCACTTT	CATQGGSSPLHF	few	TRBV10-3	TRBJ1-6	.
TGTGCCAGCAGCGTAGCTGGGGCAGCGGCCGACACAGATACGCAGTATTTT	CASSVAGAAADTDTQYF	.	TRBV9	TRBJ2-3	.
TGTGCCAGCTCACCAGCTGCTAGCACAGATACGCAGTATTTT	CASSPAASTDTQYF	many	TRBV18	TRBJ2-3	.
TGTGCCAGCCTTAGCGGGCCCTCACCGGGTACGCAGTATTTT	CASLSGPSPGTQYF	few	TRBV12-3/TRBV12-4	TRBJ2-3	TRBD2
TGTGCCAGCAGTGAATCCGGAGGCCGCACAGATACGCAGTATTTT	CASSESGGRTDTQYF	.	TRBV2	TRBJ2-3	.
TGTGCCAGCAGTATAGATCTGTTAGGAAGCTCCTACAATGAGCAGTTCTTC	CASSIDLLGSSYNEQFF	once	TRBV4-2	TRBJ2-1	.
TGTGCCAGCAGCCCGTCTAGCGGCCCCCTGAACGAGCAGTACTTC	CASSPSSGPLNEQYF	.	TRBV12-3/TRBV12-4	TRBJ2-7	TRBD2
TGTGCCAGCAGTGAAATGGCAGGTGTGAACACTGAAGCTTTCTTT	CASSEMAGVNTEAFF	many	TRBV6-1	TRBJ1-1	.
TGTGCCAGCAGCCAATCCACTAGCGGGACCTACAATGAGCAGTTCTTC	CASSQSTSGTYNEQFF	many	TRBV14	TRBJ2-1	TRBD2
TGTGCCAGTAGTATATCGGATACGCAGTATTTT	CASSISDTQYF	many	TRBV19	TRBJ2-3	.
TGTGCCAGCAGGGGACTAGCGGCGGACAATGAGCAGTTCTTC	CASRGLAADNEQFF	few	TRBV2	TRBJ2-1	TRBD2
TGTGCCAGCAGCTCGAACAGGGGATCCGCACCCTACGAGCAGTACTTC	CASSSNRGSAPYEQYF	.	TRBV7-9	TRBJ2-7	TRBD1
TGCGCCAACAGCCGTGACGCCCTCAGGGGGCAGCTTAGCACAGATACGCAGTATTTT	CANSRDALRGQLSTDTQYF	.	TRBV4-1	TRBJ2-3	TRBD1
TGTGCCAGCAGCTTAAGGGGGGGGTATCAGCCCCAGCATTTT	CASSLRGGYQPQHF	many	TRBV7-2	TRBJ1-5	.
TGTGCCAGCAGCCAAGGTCTTGAAATTCTAAGCAATCAGCCCCAGCATTTT	CASSQGLEILSNQPQHF	.	TRBV4-2	TRBJ1-5	.
TGTGCCAGCAGCGATCTTTGGCCAGGGCAAGAGACCCAGTACTTC	CASSDLWPGQETQYF	.	TRBV7-9	TRBJ2-5	.
TGTGCCAGCAGTTCGGGACTAGCGGGAGCAGATACGCAGTATTTT	CASSSGLAGADTQYF	many	TRBV6-1	TRBJ2-3	TRBD2